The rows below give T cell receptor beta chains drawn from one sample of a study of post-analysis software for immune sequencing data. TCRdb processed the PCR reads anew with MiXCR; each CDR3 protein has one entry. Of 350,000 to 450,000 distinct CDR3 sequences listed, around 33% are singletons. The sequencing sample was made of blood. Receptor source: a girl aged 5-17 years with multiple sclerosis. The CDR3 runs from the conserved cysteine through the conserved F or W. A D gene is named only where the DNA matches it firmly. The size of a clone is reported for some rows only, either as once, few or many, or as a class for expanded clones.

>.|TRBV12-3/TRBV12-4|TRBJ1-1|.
TGTGCCAGCAGTTCCTTAGACATTGAAGCTTTCTTT
CASSSLDIEAFF
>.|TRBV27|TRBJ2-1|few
TGTGCCAGCAGTTTATCGCCAGGGGATGAGCAGTTCTTC
CASSLSPGDEQFF
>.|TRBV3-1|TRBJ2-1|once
TGTGCCAGCAGCCAAACCAGGAACTCCTACAATGAGCAGTTCTTC
CASSQTRNSYNEQFF
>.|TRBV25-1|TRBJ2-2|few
TGTGCCAGCAGTGAATACCAGAACACCGGGGAGCTGTTTTTT
CASSEYQNTGELFF
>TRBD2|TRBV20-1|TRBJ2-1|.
TGCAGTGCTAGTCGGGAGGCGGGAAATGAGCAGTTCTTC
CSASREAGNEQFF
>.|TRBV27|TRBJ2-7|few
TGTGCCAGCAGTTGGCAGGGGTCCTACGAGCAGTACTTC
CASSWQGSYEQYF
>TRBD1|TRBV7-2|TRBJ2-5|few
TGTGCCAGCAGCTTAGTGGGGACAGCCGAGACCCAGTACTTC
CASSLVGTAETQYF
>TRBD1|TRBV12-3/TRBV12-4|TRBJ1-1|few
TGTGCCAGCAGCGGCGACAGGGAACTCGAAGCTTTCTTT
CASSGDRELEAFF
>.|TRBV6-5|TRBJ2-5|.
TGTGCCACCCGGAGAACTCACCAAGAGACCCAGTACTTC
CATRRTHQETQYF
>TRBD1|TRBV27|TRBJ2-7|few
TGTGCCAGCGGTCTATTCGGGACAGCCCCAGGAAAGCAGTACTTC
CASGLFGTAPGKQYF
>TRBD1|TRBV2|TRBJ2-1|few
TGTGCCAGCAGGGGGACAGGGGGGTACAATGAGCAGTTCTTC
CASRGTGGYNEQFF
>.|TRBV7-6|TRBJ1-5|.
TGTGCCAGCAGCCCCGACGGGTACGGGCCCCAGCATTTT
CASSPDGYGPQHF
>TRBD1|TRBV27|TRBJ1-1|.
TGTGCCAGCAGAGACAGGGATGGAAACACTGAAGCTTTCTTT
CASRDRDGNTEAFF
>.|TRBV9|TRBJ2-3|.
TGTGCCAGCAGCGCGGGTGGCGGGGTGACCACAGATACGCAGTATTTT
CASSAGGGVTTDTQYF
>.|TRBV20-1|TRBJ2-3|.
TGCAGTGGGCTGGGGGTGGATACGCAGTATTTT
CSGLGVDTQYF
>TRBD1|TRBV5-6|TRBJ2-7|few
TGTGCCAGCAGCTCCACAGGGGACTACGAGCAGTACTTC
CASSSTGDYEQYF
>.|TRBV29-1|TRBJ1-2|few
TGCAGCGTTGACGAAGGGGGGGGCAACTATGGCTACACCTTC
CSVDEGGGNYGYTF
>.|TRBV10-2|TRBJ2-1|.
TGCGCCAGCAGTGAGGTCAGCCCGGATAACAATGAGCAGTTCTTC
CASSEVSPDNNEQFF
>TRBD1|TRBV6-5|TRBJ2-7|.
TGTGCCAGCAGTTCCCCGACAGGGGGCAACTACGAGCAGTACTTC
CASSSPTGGNYEQYF
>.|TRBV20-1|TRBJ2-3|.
TGCAGTGCTATCGGGCTAACAGGGGATACGCAGTATTTT
CSAIGLTGDTQYF
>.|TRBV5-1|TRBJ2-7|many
TGCGCCAGCAGCTTGGAAGGAGAGCAGTACTTC
CASSLEGEQYF
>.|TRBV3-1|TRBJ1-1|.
TGTGCCAGCAGCCAGTCAAATACCCATAACAGGGCCGCTTTCTTT
CASSQSNTHNRAAFF
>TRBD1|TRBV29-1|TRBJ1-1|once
TGCAGCGTTCAAGGACAGGTGAACACTGAAGCTTTCTTT
CSVQGQVNTEAFF
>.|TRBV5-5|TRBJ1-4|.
TGTGCCAGCAGCCCGATTGGGGAAAAACTGTTTTTT
CASSPIGEKLFF
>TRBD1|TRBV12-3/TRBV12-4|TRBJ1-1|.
TGTGCCAGCAGTCACCAGGGGGAGTTCACTGAAGCTTTCTTT
CASSHQGEFTEAFF
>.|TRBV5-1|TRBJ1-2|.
TGCGCCAGCAGCTTGGAACAGACCTATGGCTACACCTTC
CASSLEQTYGYTF
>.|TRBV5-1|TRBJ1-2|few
TGCGCCAGCAGCCCCGGCGGGGTCCGCGGCTACACCTTC
CASSPGGVRGYTF
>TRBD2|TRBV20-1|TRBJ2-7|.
TGCAGTGCCCATCACGGAACCGGGGGGGCCGAAGAGCAGTACTTC
CSAHHGTGGAEEQYF
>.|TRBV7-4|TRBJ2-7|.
TGTGCCAGCAGCCCGAAGACAGGAAACTCCTACGAGCTGTACTTC
CASSPKTGNSYELYF
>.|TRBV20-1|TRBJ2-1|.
TGCAGTGCTAGGGACGGGCCAGCCTACAATGAGCAGTTCTTC
CSARDGPAYNEQFF
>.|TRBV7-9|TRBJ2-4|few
TGTGCCAGCAGCTCAGACAGACTACAAGCCAAAAACATTCAGTACTTC
CASSSDRLQAKNIQYF
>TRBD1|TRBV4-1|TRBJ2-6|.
TGCGCCAGCAGCCAAGGGGACAGGTACTTATGGGGGGCCAACGTCCTGACTTTC
CASSQGDRYLWGANVLTF
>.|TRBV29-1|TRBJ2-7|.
TGCAGCGTTGAAGGGCTAGCGAGGGAGCAGTACTTC
CSVEGLAREQYF
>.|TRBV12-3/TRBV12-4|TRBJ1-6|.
TGTGCCAGCAGTCCGGGACTCCGAGGGATTTCACCCCTCCACTTT
CASSPGLRGISPLHF
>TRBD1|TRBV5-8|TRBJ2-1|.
TGTGCCAGCAGCCTAGCCGCGGGACAGGGGGGACACGATGAGCAGTTCTTC
CASSLAAGQGGHDEQFF
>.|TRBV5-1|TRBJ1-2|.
TGCGCCAGCAGCTTGGATGCCCAACCCTATGGCTACACCTTC
CASSLDAQPYGYTF
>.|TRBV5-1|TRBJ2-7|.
TGCGCCAGCAGCCACCCAGGCAGCCGGGGCATCTACGAGCAGTACTTC
CASSHPGSRGIYEQYF
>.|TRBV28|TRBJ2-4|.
TGTGCCAGCAGTTCACCCGGGTCCTTAAATATAGCCAAAAACATTCAGTACTTC
CASSSPGSLNIAKNIQYF
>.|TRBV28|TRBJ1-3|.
TGTGCCAGCAGTAATCAGGGGAGGGGTTCCATCTCTGGAAACACCATATATTTT
CASSNQGRGSISGNTIYF
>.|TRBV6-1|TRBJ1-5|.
TGTGCCAGCAGTGAAGCGGGGGGATATAGCAATCAGCCCCAGCATTTT
CASSEAGGYSNQPQHF
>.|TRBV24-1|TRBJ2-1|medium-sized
TGTGCCACCAGGGGGCTAGACAATGAGCAGTTCTTC
CATRGLDNEQFF
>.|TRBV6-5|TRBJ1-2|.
TGTGCCAGCACTTTAACAGTCTATGGCTACACCTTC
CASTLTVYGYTF
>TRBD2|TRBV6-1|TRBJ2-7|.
TGTGCCAGCAGAACTAGCGGGAGTTCCTACGAGCAGTACTTC
CASRTSGSSYEQYF
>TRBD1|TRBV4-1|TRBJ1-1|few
TGCGCCAGCAGCCAAAGATCAGCGACAGGGATGAACACTGAAGCTTTCTTT
CASSQRSATGMNTEAFF
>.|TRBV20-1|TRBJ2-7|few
TGCAGTGCTAGGGGAACGGGACACCTCACCATTTACGAGCAGTACTTC
CSARGTGHLTIYEQYF
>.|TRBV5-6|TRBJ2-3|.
TGTGCCAGCAGCTTGTTCAAATTCACAGATACGCAGTATTTT
CASSLFKFTDTQYF
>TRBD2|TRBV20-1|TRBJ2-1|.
TGCAGTGCTACCCTAGCGGGGGACACTAATGAGCAGTTCTTC
CSATLAGDTNEQFF
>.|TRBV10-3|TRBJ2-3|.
TGTGCCATCAGTGAGTCTGCGGGGTACACAGATACGCAGTATTTT
CAISESAGYTDTQYF